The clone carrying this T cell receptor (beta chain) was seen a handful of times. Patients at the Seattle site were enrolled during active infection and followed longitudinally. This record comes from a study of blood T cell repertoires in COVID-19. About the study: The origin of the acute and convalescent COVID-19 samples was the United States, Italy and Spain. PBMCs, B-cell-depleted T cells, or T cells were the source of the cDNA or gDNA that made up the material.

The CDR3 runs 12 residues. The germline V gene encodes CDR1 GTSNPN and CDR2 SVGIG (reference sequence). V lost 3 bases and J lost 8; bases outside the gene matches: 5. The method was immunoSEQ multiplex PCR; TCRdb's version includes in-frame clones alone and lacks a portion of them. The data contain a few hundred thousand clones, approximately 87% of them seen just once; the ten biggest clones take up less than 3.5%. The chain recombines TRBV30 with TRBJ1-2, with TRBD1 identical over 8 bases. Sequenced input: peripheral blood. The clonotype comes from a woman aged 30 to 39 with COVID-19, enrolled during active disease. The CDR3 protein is CAWSPGGRGYTF. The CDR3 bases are TGTGCCTGGAGCCCAGGGGGCCGGGGCTACACCTTC.